The 14 T cell receptor beta chains given below trace back to one sample, sequenced in a study of blood T cell repertoires in COVID-19. Clones were read by immunoSEQ multiplex PCR, and TCRdb kept only the in-frame ones, dropping some. In the table there are around 130,000 clones, around 89% of which are singletons. Source material: peripheral blood. The source is a woman over 75 with acute or convalescent COVID-19.

The V gene is TRBV7-2, the J gene TRBJ1-1; 8 bases fit TRBD1. Germline CDR1 is SGHTA and CDR2 is FQGNSA. J lost 4 bases, V lost 5 bases, and 3 bases had no gene match. The CDR3 has 13 residues. The CDR3 bases are TGTGCCAGCAGCCGACAGGGGAGCACTGAAGCTTTCTTT. Its protein product is CASSRQGSTEAFF.

V is TRBV19 and J is TRBJ1-2, with a weak D call TRBD1 (5 bases). The germline V gene has CDR1 LNHDA and CDR2 SQIVND (reference sequence). Trimming stripped 4 bases from V and 3 bases from J, with 21 bases between. The CDR3 sequence is 17 residues long. As DNA, the CDR3 is TGTGCCAGTAGTACGGTAGAAAGGGGCGAAAATTACTATGGCTACACCTTC. Its translation is CASSTVERGENYYGYTF.

The chain links TRBV19 to TRBJ1-5; 7 bases match TRBD1. The CDR3 runs 15 residues. CDR1 LNHDA and CDR2 SQIVND come from the germline V gene (reference sequence). The V and J ends lost 7 bases and 4 bases, in that order; junction bases with no gene match: 10. The CDR3 here is CASIGIRDSNQPQHF. In nucleotides, the CDR3 is TGTGCCAGTATAGGAATCAGGGACAGTAATCAGCCCCAGCATTTT.

V is TRBV5-1 and J is TRBJ2-5; 7 nucleotides align to TRBD1. The V gene's germline CDR1 is SGHRS and CDR2 YFSETQ. V was pared by 4 bases and J by 0 bases, with 3 bases of the junction left unmatched. The CDR3 is 14 residues long. The CDR3 DNA is TGCGCCAGCAGCGCGGACAGGTACCAAGAGACCCAGTACTTC. Translated: CASSADRYQETQYF.

The CDR3, as DNA: TGTGCCAGCAGGGAAACGGGGGGTAATGAGCAGTTCTTC. Translating gives CASRETGGNEQFF. This chain connects TRBV25-1 to TRBJ2-1, with 7 bases lining up with TRBD2. Germline assignment: CDR1 MGHDK and CDR2 SYGVNS. This CDR3 contains 13 residues. Trimming took 6 bases from V and 7 from J; bases not matched to a gene: 6.

This clone was observed at least ten times. The gene calls are TRBV7-3 and TRBJ2-2, with D unresolved. Germline V CDR1 and CDR2: SGHTA, FQGTGA. The CDR3 extends over 15 amino acids. Trimming removed 5 bases from V and 6 bases from J, with 16 bases in between. This CDR3 reads CASSTNGPTPGELFF. CDR3 coding DNA: TGTGCCAGCAGCACAAATGGCCCGACACCCGGGGAGCTGTTTTTT.

CDR3 in amino acids: CATSDTNSPYGYTF. The CDR3 DNA reads as TGTGCCACCAGTGATACCAACAGTCCCTATGGCTACACCTTC. V gene TRBV24-1 combines with J gene TRBJ1-2; D not certain. The germline V gene has CDR1 KGHDR and CDR2 SFDVKD. The CDR3 sequence is 14 residues long. V lost 3 bases, J lost 4 bases, and 11 bases lay in between.

The chain carries TRBV7-8 and TRBJ1-6, with 8 positions matching TRBD1. The length of the CDR3 is 14 residues. The ends lost 5 bases at V and 6 bases at J; junction bases unmatched: 3. Looked up from germline, CDR1 is SGHVS and CDR2 is FQNEAQ. The chain's CDR3 is CASSETGVNSPLHF. In DNA form, the CDR3 reads TGTGCCAGCAGCGAGACAGGGGTTAATTCACCCCTCCACTTT.

V is TRBV2 and J is TRBJ2-1, with a possible D match to TRBD1 (6 bases). Deletions cut 7 bases from V and 8 bases from J, with 18 bases between. Germline V gene data show CDR1 as SNHLY and CDR2 as FYNNEI. The CDR3 totals 14 residues. DNA of the CDR3: TGTGCCAGCACTGGAGGAGTGGGGGCATATGAGCAGTTCTTC. Translation gives CASTGGVGAYEQFF.

The V gene is TRBV21-1, the J gene TRBJ2-7; TRBD1 is taken as the D call from the table, unchecked against the DNA. TRBV21-1 is termed a pseudogene. This CDR3 has 16 residues. The CDR3 protein is CASSKTPGHEGGEQYF. DNA of the CDR3: TGTGCCAGCAGCAAAACCCCGGGACATGAAGGTGGCGAGCAGTACTTC.

The CDR3 protein is CSAREGSEAFF. CDR3 DNA sequence: TGCAGTGCGCGGGAGGGGTCTGAAGCTTTCTTT. V is TRBV20-1 and J is TRBJ1-1; D possibly corresponds to TRBD1 (5 bases). The germline V and J ends were trimmed by 6 bases and 6 bases, with 11 bases remaining between them. Germline V lookup: CDR1 DFQATT, CDR2 SNEGSKA (reference sequence). The CDR3 contains 11 residues.

This sequence joins TRBV4-1 and TRBJ1-2; tentatively, D is TRBD1 (6 bases). V lost 0 bases, J lost 5 bases, and 10 bases lay in between. This CDR3 region has 14 residues. The germline V gene encodes CDR1 MGHRA and CDR2 YSYEKL. The CDR3 reads CASSQDRGSYGYTF. CDR3 DNA sequence: TGCGCCAGCAGCCAAGACAGGGGATCTTATGGCTACACCTTC.

The rearrangement uses TRBV5-5 and TRBJ1-2, with D possibly matching TRBD1 (6 bases). CDR1 and CDR2 from the germline V gene are SGHKS and YYEKEE (reference sequence). Trimming pared 4 bases from V and 4 bases from J, leaving 11 bases between. CDR3 length: 13 residues. In DNA, the CDR3 is TGTGCCAGCAGCCTCGGACAGCCCTATGGCTACACCTTC. Translating it yields CASSLGQPYGYTF.

This chain connects TRBV3-1 (or the pseudogene TRBV3-2) to TRBJ1-1, with D possibly being TRBD1 (6 bases). V lost 4 bases and J lost 0, with 12 bases in between. The CDR3 has 15 residues. The germline V gene encodes CDR1 LGHDT and CDR2 YNNKEL (reference sequence). CDR3 in DNA: TGTGCCAGCAGCCTTGGACAGATTCTGAACACTGAAGCTTTCTTT. Translation gives CASSLGQILNTEAFF.